A single sample is the source of the 31 T cell receptor beta chains below, sequenced in a study of blood T cell repertoires in COVID-19. The repertoire was sequenced with immunoSEQ multiplex PCR; TCRdb's copy has only in-frame clones and lacks some. The sample holds over 11,000 clones, approximately 90% seen once. Sequenced: peripheral blood. The receptor set was obtained from a human donor in a cohort sampled during active COVID-19.

The V call is TRBV7-9, the J call TRBJ2-3, with 11 bases fitting TRBD2. CDR1 is SEHNR and CDR2 is FQNEAQ in the germline V gene (reference sequence). The V and J ends lost 5 bases and 4 bases, in that order; junction bases with no gene match: 14. The CDR3 runs to 18 residues. The CDR3 nucleotides are TGTGCCAGCAGCCCAAAGTACCGACTAGCGGGAAGTTCAGATACGCAGTATTTT. As protein: CASSPKYRLAGSSDTQYF.

The genes are TRBV7-2 and TRBJ1-4; 9 positions agree with TRBD1. Germline loops: CDR1 SGHTA, CDR2 FQGNSA. The length of the CDR3 is 15 residues. J lost 5 bases, V lost 6 bases, and 7 bases had no gene match. CDR3 residues: CASSPTGTGNEKLFF. Written as DNA, the CDR3 is TGTGCCAGCAGTCCCACCGGGACAGGGAATGAAAAACTGTTTTTT.

J is TRBJ2-7 and V is TRBV18; TRBD1 aligns across 9 bases. Unmatched junction bases numbered 7, after V lost 6 bases and J lost 4 bases. The CDR3 has 14 residues. CDR1 is KGHSH and CDR2 is LQKENI in the germline V gene. CDR3 region: CASSAQGAGYEQYF. CDR3 DNA sequence: TGTGCCAGCTCGGCACAGGGGGCCGGTTACGAGCAGTACTTC.

This sequence joins TRBV19 and TRBJ2-7, with 8 bases that match TRBD1. The CDR3 is 15 amino acids. Germline CDR1 is LNHDA and CDR2 is SQIVND (reference sequence). The trim removed 4 bases at V and 5 bases at J, leaving 10 bases unmatched. CDR3 amino acids: CASSTPDRAGNEQYF. CDR3 bases: TGTGCCAGTAGTACACCGGACAGGGCGGGCAACGAGCAGTACTTC.

V usage is TRBV13 and J usage is TRBJ2-1; 8 nucleotides agree with TRBD1. Germline CDR1 reads PRHDT; CDR2 reads FYEKMQ (reference sequence). V shed 3 bases, J shed 0 bases, and the junction held 1 base outside the gene matches. The CDR3 spans 15 residues. CDR3 DNA sequence: TGTGCCAGCAGCTTGGACAGGGCCTCCTACAATGAGCAGTTCTTC. Encoded protein: CASSLDRASYNEQFF.

The chain has TRBV1 and TRBJ2-7; whether TRBD2, the table's D call, matches the DNA was not checked. TRBV1 is a pseudogene locus. The CDR3 has 14 amino acids. The CDR3 spells CTSSRPGGFHEQYF. The CDR3 coding sequence is TGCACCAGCAGCCGTCCGGGGGGGTTCCACGAGCAGTACTTC.

This rearrangement joins TRBV30 to TRBJ2-7, with TRBD2 matching 7 bases. Per germline, CDR1 GTSNPN and CDR2 SVGIG (reference sequence). The V and J ends lost 0 bases and 2 bases, in that order; junction bases with no gene match: 4. The CDR3 runs 14 residues. Here the CDR3 reads CAWSVAAGAYEQYF. The CDR3 region has the DNA TGTGCCTGGAGTGTAGCGGCGGGAGCCTACGAGCAGTACTTC.

The chain combines TRBV27 with TRBJ2-7; D unresolved. Germline CDR1 MNHEY, CDR2 SMNVEV (reference sequence). This CDR3 spans 12 amino acids. V lost 8 bases to trimming and J lost 0 bases, with 8 bases between them. CDR3 nucleotides: TGTGCCAGCTTTACGAGCTCCTACGAGCAGTACTTC. Amino acid sequence: CASFTSSYEQYF.

The rearrangement links TRBV5-6 to TRBJ2-1; weak D call: TRBD1 (6 bases). Trimming shortened V by 2 bases and J by 9 bases, and 18 bases separated the two germline ends. CDR3 size: 15 residues. Per germline, CDR1 SGHDT and CDR2 YYEEEE. The CDR3 bases are TGTGCCAGCAGCTTTGGAACAGGGCTGTCCAGTGAGCAGTTCTTC. Translated, it gives CASSFGTGLSSEQFF.

This chain connects TRBV3-1 (or the pseudogene TRBV3-2) to TRBJ2-6; the D is unclear. The length of the CDR3 is 16 residues. V lost 1 base and J 1 base, leaving 8 bases between the germline ends. Germline CDR1 is LGHDT and CDR2 is YNNKEL (reference sequence). CDR3 loop: CASSQVRVSGANVLTF. In DNA, the CDR3 is TGTGCCAGCAGCCAAGTAAGAGTTTCTGGGGCCAACGTCCTGACTTTC.

This chain links TRBV13 with TRBJ2-4; perhaps TRBD2 as D (6 bases). V gave up 7 bases and J gave up 1 base, with 20 bases separating them. The germline CDR1 and CDR2 sequences are PRHDT and FYEKMQ (reference sequence). This CDR3 spans 17 amino acids. The CDR3 loop reads CASTRLGDLWAKNIQYF. In nucleotides, the CDR3 is TGTGCCAGCACCCGCTTAGGGGACTTGTGGGCCAAAAACATTCAGTACTTC.

The rearrangement links TRBV19 to TRBJ1-1; no reliable D call. The CDR3 is 14 amino acids. Germline V gene data show CDR1 as LNHDA and CDR2 as SQIVND (reference sequence). Between the trimmed V and J ends, which lost 5 bases and 1 base, there was a span of 11 bases. The CDR3 protein is CASSVSSGNTEAFF. The CDR3 bases are TGTGCCAGTAGTGTTAGCAGCGGGAACACTGAAGCTTTCTTT.

The chain recombines TRBV6-5 with TRBJ1-1, with a tentative D call TRBD1 (6 bases). The V and J ends lost 5 bases and 0 bases respectively, with 13 bases between them. The CDR3 extends over 15 amino acids. Germline CDR1 and CDR2: MNHEY and SVGAGI. The CDR3 loop is CASSTTGSMNTEAFF. DNA for the CDR3: TGTGCCAGCAGTACTACAGGGAGTATGAACACTGAAGCTTTCTTT.

CDR3 coding DNA: TGTGCCAGTAGTATCTCATCGACAGGGGCGAGTAATTCACCCCTCCACTTT. Translating it yields CASSISSTGASNSPLHF. The chain has TRBV19 and TRBJ1-6; 8 bases map to TRBD1. This CDR3 region has 17 residues. Trimming took 3 bases from V and 6 from J; bases not matched to a gene: 10. The germline V gene encodes CDR1 LNHDA and CDR2 SQIVND (reference sequence).

This clone came up once. This sequence joins TRBV28 and TRBJ2-7, with 15 bases that match TRBD2. Germline loops: CDR1 MDHEN, CDR2 SYDVKM. The CDR3 runs 18 residues. Losses at the gene ends were 8 bases for V and 0 bases for J; bases not matched to a gene: 11. The CDR3 DNA reads TGTGCCAGCTACCCCATGGGACTAGCGGGAGGTAGCTCCTACGAGCAGTACTTC. It translates to CASYPMGLAGGSSYEQYF.

The chain links TRBV2 to TRBJ2-4; 7 positions match TRBD1. V lost 6 bases and J lost 5; bases outside the gene matches: 13. The germline V gene has CDR1 SNHLY and CDR2 FYNNEI. The CDR3 covers 16 residues. The CDR3 here is CASSTLTGSVENIQYF. The CDR3 nucleotides are TGTGCCAGCAGCACTTTGACAGGGAGTGTCGAAAACATTCAGTACTTC.

Only a few counts were recorded for this clone. The chain has TRBV5-4 and TRBJ2-1; 13 nucleotides line up with TRBD2. Trimming cost V 0 bases and J 7 bases; bases outside gene matches: 4. Germline V gene lookup returns CDR1 SGHNT and CDR2 YYREEE (reference sequence). The CDR3 runs 16 residues. The CDR3 coding sequence is TGTGCCAGCAGCTTGGGACTAGCGGGAGGTCAGAATGAGCAGTTCTTC. Residues: CASSLGLAGGQNEQFF.

V and J are TRBV24-1 and TRBJ2-3, with 12 bases identical to TRBD2. This CDR3 has 16 residues. Germline lookup yields CDR1 KGHDR and CDR2 SFDVKD. V dropped 3 bases and J dropped 6; count of bases not matched to a gene: 6. CDR3 in amino acids: CATSDMTSGSMDTQYF. The CDR3 nucleotides are TGTGCCACCAGTGATATGACTAGCGGGAGTATGGATACGCAGTATTTT.

The chain is built from TRBV16 and TRBJ1-2; D remains unclear. The CDR3 is made up of 13 amino acids. CDR1 and CDR2 (germline): KGHSY, FQNENV. Between the trimmed V and J ends, which lost 6 bases and 7 bases, there was a span of 15 bases. CDR3: CASSRDLDGGYTF. The CDR3 DNA sequence: TGTGCCAGCAGTCGGGATCTGGATGGTGGCTACACCTTC.

This chain links TRBV15 with TRBJ2-1; 7 bases fit TRBD1. Per germline, CDR1 LNHNV and CDR2 YYDKDF (reference sequence). This CDR3 spans 15 amino acids. Trimming cost V 1 base and J 3 bases; bases outside gene matches: 3. This CDR3 reads CATSRGQGNYNEQFF. CDR3 DNA: TGTGCCACCAGCAGAGGACAGGGAAACTACAATGAGCAGTTCTTC.

By its share, this clone is medium-sized. Other DNA sequences from this sample encode an identical CDR3 as well. The CDR3 bases are TGTGCCAGCAGCTTAGCGGGAGAATACGAGCAGTACTTC. The encoded protein is CASSLAGEYEQYF. The V call is TRBV13, the J call TRBJ2-7; TRBD2 might be the D (6 bases). The CDR3 sequence is 13 residues long. V shed 1 base and J shed 4 bases, with 8 bases lying between them. Germline V lookup: CDR1 PRHDT, CDR2 FYEKMQ (reference sequence).

This chain connects TRBV7-9 to TRBJ2-7, with TRBD1 matching over 7 bases. The trim removed 5 bases at V and 4 bases at J, leaving 5 bases unmatched. Germline V gene lookup returns CDR1 SEHNR and CDR2 FQNEAQ (reference sequence). The CDR3 length is 13 residues. In DNA form, the CDR3 reads TGTGCCAGCAGCCCAGCAGGGGGTTACGAGCAGTACTTC. Amino acid sequence: CASSPAGGYEQYF.

This rearrangement joins TRBV28 to TRBJ2-1, with TRBD1 matching 8 bases. The CDR3 sequence is 16 residues long. The germline CDR1 and CDR2 sequences are MDHEN and SYDVKM. V was pared by 5 bases and J by 4 bases, with 10 bases of the junction left unmatched. Here the CDR3 reads CASSPRQGLMYNEQFF. CDR3 sequence (DNA): TGTGCCAGCAGTCCGCGACAGGGGCTTATGTACAATGAGCAGTTCTTC.

The chain employs TRBV7-6 and TRBJ2-1; TRBD2 matches at 9 bases. This CDR3 spans 17 amino acids. J was trimmed by 2 bases and V by 5 bases; bases with no gene match: 10. Per the germline V gene, CDR1 is SGHVS and CDR2 is FNYEAQ. The CDR3 region is CASSQLKREVTYNEQFF. The CDR3 coding sequence is TGTGCCAGCAGCCAGTTAAAGCGGGAGGTGACCTACAATGAGCAGTTCTTC.

This sequence joins TRBV10-3 and TRBJ2-7; D might be TRBD1 (5 bases). The V gene's germline CDR1 is ENHRY and CDR2 SYGVKD. Trimming left V 10 bases short and J 4 bases short, with 17 bases between. The CDR3 runs to 13 residues. The CDR3 region has the DNA TGTGCCACCTCACCCAGGGCTGATTACGAGCAGTACTTC. Protein: CATSPRADYEQYF.

The chain employs TRBV6-2 or TRBV6-3 and TRBJ2-1; TRBD1 is a possible D gene (6 bases). V was clipped by 6 bases and J by 3 bases, with 18 bases between them. The CDR3 runs 16 residues. Germline V CDR1 and CDR2: MNHEY, SVGEGT. CDR3 in amino acids: CASSNEEGHYYNEQFF. As DNA, the CDR3 is TGTGCCAGCAGCAACGAAGAGGGACATTACTACAATGAGCAGTTCTTC.

V and J are TRBV29-1 and TRBJ2-3, with D perhaps TRBD2 (6 bases). V dropped 7 bases and J dropped 7 bases, with 18 bases sitting between them. CDR3 length equals 13 residues. In germline, CDR1 is SQVTM, CDR2 ANQGSEA. CDR3 nucleotide sequence: TGCAGCGCACGGGACTCCTCGAGGTATACGCAGTATTTT. Translating it yields CSARDSSRYTQYF.

A single count supports this clone. The V gene is TRBV19, the J gene TRBJ2-6; 7 bases match TRBD2. Germline CDR1 reads LNHDA; CDR2 reads SQIVND (reference sequence). Trimming at V came to 3 bases and at J to 1 base, leaving 12 bases not matched to a gene. This CDR3 is built from 19 residues. This chain's CDR3 is CASSMATSDPFSGANVLTF. The CDR3 DNA is TGTGCCAGTAGTATGGCAACTAGCGACCCTTTTTCTGGGGCCAACGTCCTGACTTTC.

This clone was observed a few times. The V and J genes are TRBV29-1 and TRBJ2-7; TRBD2 aligns across 8 bases. Trimming took 5 bases from V and 9 from J; bases not matched to a gene: 6. Germline CDR1 and CDR2: SQVTM and ANQGSEA. The CDR3 runs to 11 residues. As DNA, the CDR3 is TGCAGCGTTCAGCGGGAGTGGGGGCAGTACTTC. This encodes CSVQREWGQYF.

The genes are TRBV5-5 and TRBJ2-7; 9 bases match TRBD2. The CDR3 runs to 15 residues. Germline-derived CDR1 and CDR2 are SGHKS and YYEKEE (reference sequence). J lost 2 bases, V lost 4 bases, and 7 bases had no gene match. The CDR3 reads CASSEVVAGAYEQYF. DNA for the CDR3: TGTGCCAGCAGCGAGGTGGTAGCGGGGGCCTACGAGCAGTACTTC.

In its sample, this clone is medium-sized. The chain has TRBV2 and TRBJ2-7; TRBD1 is a possible D gene (5 bases). The ends were cut back, 3 bases at V and 2 bases at J, with 11 bases in the middle. CDR3 length: 14 residues. Germline V gene lookup returns CDR1 SNHLY and CDR2 FYNNEI. The CDR3 spells CASSDRTNTYEQYF. CDR3 DNA sequence: TGTGCCAGCAGTGACCGGACAAATACCTACGAGCAGTACTTC.